What follows is one T cell receptor (beta chain) and its context. This CDR3 contains 17 residues. Trimming cost V 3 bases and J 0 bases; bases outside gene matches: 7. Germline V lookup: CDR1 KGHDR, CDR2 SFDVKD. TCRdb keeps only in-frame clones here, not all; method: immunoSEQ multiplex PCR. The sample lists around 170,000 clones, around 90% seen once, with approximately 1.5% in the top ten. The data were obtained in a study of control samples from healthy donors and cancer patients. The receptor was isolated from a woman aged 50 to 60 in good health. The source material was blood. The chain has TRBV24-1 and TRBJ1-5, with TRBD1 identical over 7 bases. CDR3 nucleotide sequence: TGTGCCACCAGTGATAGGGACAGCCGCCTTAGCAATCAGCCCCAGCATTTT. Translating it yields CATSDRDSRLSNQPQHF.